This T cell receptor (beta chain) was retrieved from a study of tumor-infiltrating lymphocytes in localized non-small cell lung cancer. Overall study findings and caveats: No T-cell fraction difference was seen between IM1 and IM2 tumors. Compared with uninvolved lung, tumors showed higher T cell infiltration by TCRbeta sequencing. Not all patients were TCR sequenced, owing to tissue quantity. Tumor T-cell fraction was not associated with recurrence-free survival.

The CDR3 spans 11 residues. Germline assignment: CDR1 SGHAT and CDR2 FQNNGV. V dropped 5 bases and J dropped 7 bases, with 8 bases sitting between them. Method: immunoSEQ multiplex PCR; TCRdb's copy keeps in-frame clones and lacks some. This table has 13,000 or so clones, approximately 80% appearing once. For this clone: Its antigen is as yet unknown.

This TCR was recovered from a human donor with non-small cell lung cancer. Source material: lung tumor tissue. The chain joins TRBV11-2 to TRBJ1-1; no clear D gene. The CDR3 sequence: CASSQWGEAFF. In nucleotides, the CDR3 is TGTGCCAGCAGCCAATGGGGTGAAGCTTTCTTT.